These T cell receptor beta chains were read from a single sample in a study of beta chain features in type 1 diabetes. Using immunoSEQ multiplex PCR, the repertoire was profiled, and TCRdb retains in-frame clones only, with some absent. This sample has some 700,000 clones, with 13% found just once. Sequencing input: naive CD4+ T cells from blood. The receptors were sampled from a man younger than 35 with type 1 diabetes. The CDR3 runs from the conserved cysteine through the conserved F or W. A D gene is named only where the DNA matches it firmly. Clone size is stated in some rows and not others, as once, few, many or a class when expanded.

>TRBD1|few|TRBV12-5|TRBJ2-7
TGTGCTAGTCAAAACGGACAGGGTAACTCCTACGAGCAGTACTTC
CASQNGQGNSYEQYF
>.|few|TRBV29-1|TRBJ1-5
TGCAGCGTTCTGGATAGCAATCAGCCCCAGCATTTT
CSVLDSNQPQHF
>TRBD2|.|TRBV19|TRBJ2-3
TGTGCCACCAAAGCCACTAGCGTGGGGCGAGATACGCAGTATTTT
CATKATSVGRDTQYF
>.|few|TRBV29-1|TRBJ2-7
TGCAGCGCCGTGGGGGCTTCCAGCTCCTACGAGCAGTACTTC
CSAVGASSSYEQYF
>TRBD1|.|TRBV5-1|TRBJ2-6
TGCGCCAGCAGTCGCGGACAGGGCCTAGTCCTGACTTTC
CASSRGQGLVLTF
>TRBD1|few|TRBV29-1|TRBJ2-3
TGCAGCGTTGGAAGGGGGCTTACAGATACGCAGTATTTT
CSVGRGLTDTQYF
>.|.|TRBV7-9|TRBJ1-4
TGTGCCAGCAGCTTATCGGGGCAGGATGAAAAACTGTTTTTT
CASSLSGQDEKLFF
>TRBD2|.|TRBV30|TRBJ2-3
TGTGCCTGGAGTGATTGGCGGGGGGGCCCAGATACGCAGTATTTT
CAWSDWRGGPDTQYF
>TRBD1|few|TRBV5-1|TRBJ1-1
TGCGCCAGCAGGATGGACAGGGGAGGAGGGTGGGACACTGAAGCTTTCTTT
CASRMDRGGGWDTEAFF
>.|.|TRBV28|TRBJ1-1
TGTGCCAGCAGTCCCGCGGGTCAATCCATGAACACTGAAGCTTTCTTT
CASSPAGQSMNTEAFF
>.|.|TRBV6-1|TRBJ1-1
TGTGCCAGCAGTGAAGGGGGACTCAACACTGAAGCTTTCTTT
CASSEGGLNTEAFF
>.|few|TRBV5-6|TRBJ2-1
TGTGCCAGCAGCTTACTAAATGAGCAGTTCTTC
CASSLLNEQFF
>.|few|TRBV25-1|TRBJ2-1
TGTGCCAGCAGTGAATTGGCCAAGGGGACCTTTGAGCAGTTCTTC
CASSELAKGTFEQFF
>TRBD2|.|TRBV30|TRBJ2-3
TGTGCTGCCGGACTAGGCAGCACAGATACGCAGTATTTT
CAAGLGSTDTQYF
>TRBD2|.|TRBV5-4|TRBJ2-6
TGTGCCAGCAGCTTGGGAGCGGGGGACCCCTCTGGGGCCAACGTCCTGACTTTC
CASSLGAGDPSGANVLTF
>TRBD1|.|TRBV5-1|TRBJ2-1
TGCGCCAGCAGCCCCGGCGACAGGGTAATTACGAATGAGCAGTTCTTC
CASSPGDRVITNEQFF
>.|few|TRBV5-5|TRBJ2-7
TGTGCCAGCAGAGATGGGACGGATTCCTACGAGCAGTACTTC
CASRDGTDSYEQYF
>.|few|TRBV13|TRBJ2-1
TGTGCCAGCAGCGGCAGGGGCAATGAGCAGTTCTTC
CASSGRGNEQFF